The sequence of this T cell receptor beta chain was determined in a study of cytomegalovirus exposure and HLA in healthy donors. PCR amplification relied on 60 Vbeta primers (plus 13 Jbeta primers). Assay: immunoSEQ multiplex PCR; the TCRdb copy retains only in-frame clones and omits some. The table records approximately 100,000 clones, about three quarters of them present only once. General study points: In a later analysis, TCR beta V- and J-gene trimming showed a link to a missense DCLRE1C variant. Roughly uniform sequencing depth across donors was assumed, possibly incorrectly. Cytomegalovirus status was reportedly diagnosed by the classifier with high specificity and sensitivity.

Note on this clone: Its antigen remains unidentified.

The donors (healthy individuals) were bone marrow donors. V lost 1 base, J lost 8 bases, and 20 bases lay in between. CDR1 is MGHDK, CDR2 SYGVNS, per germline. The CDR3 sequence is 16 residues long. The rearrangement uses TRBV25-1 and TRBJ1-1; the D gene is possibly TRBD1 (6 bases). Sample: PBMCs. This TCR came from a woman between 18 and 29 years old in good health and CMV-seropositive. CDR3 amino acids: CASSEFRGGPTSEAFF. CDR3 bases: TGTGCCAGCAGTGAATTTCGGGGGGGCCCAACGAGCGAAGCTTTCTTT.